These 7 T cell receptor beta chains came from one sample sequenced in a study of blood T cell repertoires in COVID-19. Assay: immunoSEQ multiplex PCR; the TCRdb copy retains only in-frame clones and omits some. The table includes some 61,000 clones, roughly nine tenths detected once. Sample: peripheral blood. These receptors all come from a man aged 55 to 70 with acute or convalescent COVID-19.

The V gene is TRBV4-1, the J gene TRBJ1-1; D not certain. Trimming shortened V by 1 base and J by 5 bases, and 11 bases separated the two germline ends. CDR1 and CDR2 from the germline V gene are MGHRA and YSYEKL. This CDR3 comprises 14 residues. The CDR3 sequence is CASSQVTQPTEAFF. In nucleotides, the CDR3 is TGCGCCAGCAGCCAAGTTACACAGCCTACTGAAGCTTTCTTT.

CDR3 nucleotides: TGTGCCAGCAGCTTAGCGTCGGAGGGGAGGACTGGCTACACCTTC. Residues: CASSLASEGRTGYTF. This chain links TRBV11-1 with TRBJ1-2, with D possibly TRBD1 on 5 matching bases. The V gene's germline CDR1 is SGHAT and CDR2 FQDESV (reference sequence). V shed 0 bases and J shed 7 bases, with 15 bases lying between them. The CDR3 consists of 15 residues.

The V and J genes are TRBV5-1 and TRBJ2-6; TRBD2 might be the D (6 bases). The CDR3 length is 15 residues. V lost 3 bases and J 4 bases, leaving 11 bases between the germline ends. Germline-derived CDR1 and CDR2 are SGHRS and YFSETQ. CDR3 coding DNA: TGCGCCAGCAGCTCGGGGGTGGCGGGGGCCAACGTCCTGACTTTC. Translation gives CASSSGVAGANVLTF.

The chain joins TRBV2 to TRBJ2-5; possible D gene TRBD2, 6 bases. CDR1 is SNHLY and CDR2 is FYNNEI in the germline V gene. The CDR3 runs to 15 residues. Trimming removed 5 bases at V and 2 bases at J, with 15 bases between. As DNA, the CDR3 is TGTGCCAGCAGTCCGACTGGGGGAGGACAAGAGACCCAGTACTTC. This encodes CASSPTGGGQETQYF.

The chain is built from TRBV5-8 and TRBJ2-3, with D uncertain. The CDR3 is made up of 16 amino acids. The ends were cut back, 0 bases at V and 0 bases at J, with 11 bases in the middle. The germline CDR1 and CDR2 sequences are SGHTS and YDEGEE. CDR3 sequence: CASSLGTATSTDTQYF. The CDR3 nucleotides read TGTGCCAGCAGCTTGGGAACAGCCACTAGCACAGATACGCAGTATTTT.

The chain uses TRBV10-2 and TRBJ1-4; D may be TRBD1 (5 bases). The ends were cut back, 5 bases at V and 7 bases at J, with 17 bases in the middle. Germline V lookup: CDR1 WSHSY, CDR2 SAAADI. This CDR3 has 15 residues. The chain's CDR3 is CASSPVLGAFEKLFF. CDR3 DNA: TGCGCCAGCAGTCCAGTCCTAGGGGCCTTTGAAAAACTGTTTTTT.

The chain recombines TRBV6-1 with TRBJ2-7, with TRBD1 as a possible D gene (6 bases). Germline CDR1 and CDR2: MNHNS and SASEGT. Trimming pared 4 bases from V and 3 bases from J, leaving 25 bases between. The CDR3 has 18 residues. The chain's CDR3 is CASSGVEPRPGVYYEQYF. As DNA, the CDR3 is TGTGCCAGCAGTGGGGTAGAACCTCGACCAGGGGTCTACTACGAGCAGTACTTC.